The T cell receptor beta chain described here comes from a study of blood T cell repertoires in COVID-19. In this sample, this clone turned up a few times. Germline lookup yields CDR1 SEHNR and CDR2 FQNEAQ (reference sequence). CDR3 length equals 14 residues. With V trimmed by 4 bases and J by 3 bases, 2 bases remained unmatched. The data were produced by immunoSEQ multiplex PCR, yet TCRdb's version contains in-frame clones alone and is incomplete. This repertoire shows approximately 250,000 clones, roughly four fifths found once; its top ten account for around 3.9%. Sequencing input: PBMCs or T cells enriched from blood (not recorded which). This chain connects TRBV7-9 to TRBJ2-2; 7 bases align to TRBD2. This receptor was taken from a man aged 25 to 45 with acute COVID-19. The CDR3 region has the DNA TGTGCCAGCAGCTCTAGCGGTTACACCGGGGAGCTGTTTTTT. The encoded protein is CASSSSGYTGELFF.